These 25 T cell receptor beta chains were all obtained from the same sample, sequenced in a study of CD8 T cells in Susac syndrome. The authors reverse transcribed about 0.5 to 1 ug RNA with random hexamers. TCRdb ran MiXCR on the immunoSEQ multiplex PCR reads and lists one entry per CDR3 protein. The data contain around 20,000 distinct CDR3 sequences, approximately 95% of them singletons. Sequenced sample: CD8+ T cells from PBMCs. Source of these receptors: a human donor in good health.

The chain combines TRBV4-1 with TRBJ1-2; 8 bases match TRBD1. The V gene's germline CDR1 is MGHRA and CDR2 YSYEKL. The CDR3 is 16 residues long. V was clipped by 4 bases and J by 6 bases; unmatched bases: 13. The chain's CDR3 is CASSLHSLDRDDGYTF. As DNA, the CDR3 is TGCGCCAGCAGCCTGCATTCATTGGACAGGGATGATGGCTACACCTTC.

The chain has TRBV4-1 and TRBJ2-7; the D gene is possibly TRBD1 (6 bases). The germline V and J ends were trimmed by 3 bases and 3 bases, with 18 bases remaining between them. CDR1 is MGHRA and CDR2 is YSYEKL in the germline V gene. The CDR3 is made up of 16 amino acids. The CDR3 region has the DNA TGCGCCAGCAGCCACACTAGACAGGCTGACCGCTACGAGCAGTACTTC. Its translation: CASSHTRQADRYEQYF.

This chain uses TRBV10-2 with TRBJ2-4; D possibly corresponds to TRBD1 (5 bases). The CDR3 loop spans 16 amino acids. V was trimmed by 0 bases and J by 0 bases, leaving 9 bases between them. The germline V gene has CDR1 WSHSY and CDR2 SAAADI. Written as DNA, the CDR3 is TGCGCCAGCAGTGAGTCTCAGGGATTAGCCAAAAACATTCAGTACTTC. Protein product: CASSESQGLAKNIQYF.

The gene calls are TRBV7-2 and TRBJ2-1; TRBD2 agrees at 11 bases. J was trimmed by 8 bases and V by 4 bases; bases with no gene match: 7. The germline V gene encodes CDR1 SGHTA and CDR2 FQGNSA. This CDR3 is built from 15 residues. This chain's CDR3 is CASSSLLAGEYEQFF. CDR3 nucleotide sequence: TGTGCCAGCAGCTCCCTACTAGCGGGAGAGTATGAGCAGTTCTTC.

V usage is TRBV7-8 and J usage is TRBJ1-2, with 8 bases identical to TRBD1. CDR1 is SGHVS and CDR2 is FQNEAQ in the germline V gene. This CDR3 contains 17 residues. V shed 0 bases, J shed 4 bases, and the junction held 10 bases outside the gene matches. CDR3 loop: CASSLASGGVVFYGYTF. CDR3 nucleotide sequence: TGTGCCAGCAGCTTAGCATCAGGGGGCGTAGTGTTCTATGGCTACACCTTC. Filled out from reference TRBV7-8 and TRBJ1-2, the complete variable domain reads GAGVSQSPRYKVAKRGQDVALRCDPISGHVSLFWYQQALGQGPEFLTYFQNEAQLDKSGLPSDRFFAERPEGSVSTLKIQRTQQEDSAVYLCASSLASGGVVFYGYTFGSGTRLTVV.

The V gene is TRBV5-1, the J gene TRBJ2-7; either TRBD1 or TRBD2 may fit D (5 bases each). In germline, CDR1 is SGHRS, CDR2 YFSETQ. Trimming took 1 base from V and 2 from J, leaving 10 bases between them. This CDR3 is built from 14 residues. CDR3 sequence reads: CASSLNPGPYEQYF. The CDR3 region has the DNA TGCGCCAGCAGCTTGAACCCGGGACCCTACGAGCAGTACTTC. Supplemented by reference TRBV5-1 and TRBJ2-7, the full variable domain reads KAGVTQTPRYLIKTRGQQVTLSCSPISGHRSVSWYQQTPGQGLQFLFEYFSETQRNKGNFPGRFSGRQFSNSRSEMNVSTLELGDSALYLCASSLNPGPYEQYFGPGTRLTVT.

J is TRBJ2-7 and V is TRBV5-6; TRBD2 matches at 12 bases. Germline values: CDR1 SGHDT, CDR2 YYEEEE. The J segment lost 0 bases and the V segment lost 5 bases, leaving 12 bases of the junction unmatched. The CDR3 is 18 amino acids. CDR3 protein: CASSYLTSGSLISYEQYV. The CDR3 DNA reads as TGTGCCAGCAGTTACCTGACTAGCGGGAGCCTAATCTCCTACGAGCAGTACGTC.

V is TRBV30 and J is TRBJ2-1, with TRBD2 matching 12 bases. Germline V gene sequence: CDR1 GTSNPN, CDR2 SVGIG (reference sequence). The V and J ends lost 5 bases and 4 bases, in that order; junction bases with no gene match: 9. The CDR3 is 16 residues long. The CDR3 DNA sequence: TGTGCCTGGGGGCTAGCGGGAGGGCCTCGATACAATGAGCAGTTCTTC. Protein product: CAWGLAGGPRYNEQFF.

This chain uses TRBV27 with TRBJ1-2; weak D call: TRBD1 (6 bases). The CDR3 consists of 13 residues. Germline CDR1 and CDR2: MNHEY and SMNVEV (reference sequence). V lost 6 bases to trimming and J lost 8 bases, with 16 bases between them. The CDR3 loop is CASSTRGDRGYTF. The CDR3 nucleotides read TGTGCCAGCAGCACTCGGGGCGACAGGGGCTACACCTTC.

This clonotype occurred once. This chain links TRBV7-9 with TRBJ2-1; 7 nucleotides agree with TRBD2. Per germline, CDR1 SEHNR and CDR2 FQNEAQ (reference sequence). CDR3 size: 13 residues. Unmatched junction bases numbered 1, after V lost 1 base and J lost 7 bases. CDR3 DNA: TGTGCCAGCAGCTTAGGGGGGGGGAATGAGCAGTTCTTC. Amino acids: CASSLGGGNEQFF.

V is TRBV5-5 and J is TRBJ2-7; TRBD2 matches 7 bases. CDR3 length equals 18 residues. Germline V gene sequence: CDR1 SGHKS, CDR2 YYEKEE (reference sequence). The junction had 21 bases not matched to a gene; V was cut back by 4 bases and J by 5 bases. In DNA, the CDR3 is TGTGCCAGCAGCCTCCTCGGAGCCCTTGGGGGGGGGTACCACGAGCAGTACGTC. Translating gives CASSLLGALGGGYHEQYV.

This clonotype was recorded a few times. The V call is TRBV2, the J call TRBJ2-1; D perhaps matches TRBD2 (5 bases). Looked up from germline, CDR1 is SNHLY and CDR2 is FYNNEI. Trimming took off 7 bases at V and 3 bases at J, with 16 bases between the two ends. This CDR3 is 15 amino acids long. CDR3 nucleotides: TGTGCCAGCAATTCTCCTCCGGCGGGCTACAATGAGCAGTTCTTC. It yields the protein CASNSPPAGYNEQFF.

The chain couples TRBV28 to TRBJ2-7; D is uncertain. The CDR3 extends over 12 amino acids. Germline loops: CDR1 MDHEN, CDR2 SYDVKM. V was trimmed by 4 bases and J by 4 bases, leaving 8 bases between them. CDR3 DNA: TGTGCCAGCAGTTCCCCGGCTTACGAGCAGTACTTC. It specifies CASSSPAYEQYF.

This sequence joins TRBV28 and TRBJ2-7; TRBD1 matches 12 bases. The J segment lost 4 bases and the V segment lost 5 bases, leaving 6 bases of the junction unmatched. Germline loops: CDR1 MDHEN, CDR2 SYDVKM. The CDR3 has 15 amino acids. CDR3 loop: CASSMRGQGAYEQYF. The CDR3 nucleotides read TGTGCCAGCAGTATGCGGGGACAGGGGGCGTACGAGCAGTACTTC.

The chain uses TRBV27 and TRBJ2-7; 11 nucleotides match TRBD2. J gave up 3 bases and V 4 bases, and 5 bases lay outside the gene matches. CDR3 length: 15 residues. Germline CDR1 and CDR2: MNHEY and SMNVEV (reference sequence). The CDR3 loop is CASSSGLAEYYEQYV. The CDR3 bases are TGTGCCAGCAGTTCGGGACTAGCGGAGTACTACGAGCAGTACGTC.

The chain employs TRBV21-1 and TRBJ2-1; TRBD2 is taken as the D call from the table, unchecked against the DNA. TRBV21-1 is a known pseudogene. There are 16 residues in the CDR3. CDR3 nucleotides: TGTGCCAGCAGCATGCCGGGACTAGCGAGCTACAATGAGCAGTTCTTC. Encoded protein: CASSMPGLASYNEQFF.

The rearrangement uses TRBV12-3 or TRBV12-4 and TRBJ2-2; 7 nucleotides line up with TRBD1. This CDR3 comprises 15 residues. The ends lost 5 bases at V and 1 base at J; junction bases unmatched: 4. The CDR3 here is CASSQDRVNTGELFF. The CDR3 region has the DNA TGTGCCAGCAGTCAAGACAGGGTGAACACCGGGGAGCTGTTTTTT.

This chain uses TRBV6-5 with TRBJ1-1, with D unclear. Per the germline V gene, CDR1 is MNHEY and CDR2 is SVGAGI. The CDR3 extends over 14 amino acids. V lost 5 bases, J lost 1 base, and 11 bases lay in between. Here the CDR3 DNA reads TGTGCCAGCAGTCCCGGCGGGGAGAACACTGAAGCTTTCTTT. Translating it yields CASSPGGENTEAFF.

The V and J genes are TRBV27 and TRBJ1-5; the D gene is possibly TRBD1 (6 bases). The V and J ends lost 6 bases and 3 bases respectively, with 12 bases between them. This CDR3 has 14 residues. CDR1 and CDR2 from the germline V gene are MNHEY and SMNVEV (reference sequence). CDR3 sequence reads: CASRKGGPNQPQHF. The CDR3 DNA reads as TGTGCCAGCAGAAAGGGGGGACCCAATCAGCCCCAGCATTTT.

The rearrangement joins TRBV7-9 to TRBJ1-1; D is unresolved. This CDR3 region has 12 residues. The V end lost 2 bases, the J end lost 7 bases, and 8 bases lay between the germline ends. CDR1 and CDR2 (germline): SEHNR, FQNEAQ (reference sequence). CDR3 sequence reads: CASSLQLSEAFF. The CDR3 coding sequence is TGTGCCAGCAGCTTACAATTGAGTGAAGCTTTCTTT.

The V and J genes are TRBV4-3 and TRBJ2-7; the D gene is possibly TRBD2 (6 bases). Looked up from germline, CDR1 is LGHNA and CDR2 is YSLEER. V lost 2 bases and J lost 3, with 11 bases in between. This CDR3 is built from 14 residues. The CDR3 sequence: CASSQPGVGYEQYF. The CDR3 DNA is TGCGCCAGCAGCCAACCGGGAGTCGGCTACGAGCAGTACTTC.

V gene TRBV21-1 combines with J gene TRBJ2-5; no DNA check was done on the table's D call, TRBD1. TRBV21-1 is annotated as a pseudogene. The CDR3 is 13 amino acids. The chain's CDR3 is CASSLQGAETQYF. In DNA, the CDR3 is TGTGCCAGCAGCCTACAGGGCGCAGAGACCCAGTACTTC.

The rearrangement uses TRBV3-1 and TRBJ2-4, with D perhaps matching TRBD1 (5 bases). The CDR3 sequence is 12 residues long. V was shortened by 0 bases and J by 16 bases, with 13 bases between the two germline ends. Germline CDR1 is LGHDT and CDR2 is YNNKEL (reference sequence). This chain's CDR3 is CASSQDSPRVYF. CDR3 bases: TGTGCCAGCAGCCAAGATTCCCCCAGGGTCTACTTC.

The V and J genes are TRBV10-2 and TRBJ1-3, with D possibly matching TRBD1 (5 bases). CDR3 length: 14 amino acids. The germline V gene encodes CDR1 WSHSY and CDR2 SAAADI. Trimming removed 6 bases at V and 4 bases at J, with 13 bases between. CDR3 sequence (DNA): TGCGCCAGCAGCCAGACAGCAACGGGAAACACCATATATTTT. Its translation is CASSQTATGNTIYF.

J is TRBJ2-1 and V is TRBV15; D assignment may be TRBD1 or TRBD2 (6 bases each). This CDR3 is 15 amino acids long. Germline V lookup: CDR1 LNHNV, CDR2 YYDKDF (reference sequence). The germline V and J ends were trimmed by 4 bases and 5 bases, with 15 bases remaining between them. CDR3 region: CATSTPLGGNNEQFF. The CDR3 DNA is TGTGCCACCAGCACCCCCCTGGGGGGCAACAATGAGCAGTTCTTC.